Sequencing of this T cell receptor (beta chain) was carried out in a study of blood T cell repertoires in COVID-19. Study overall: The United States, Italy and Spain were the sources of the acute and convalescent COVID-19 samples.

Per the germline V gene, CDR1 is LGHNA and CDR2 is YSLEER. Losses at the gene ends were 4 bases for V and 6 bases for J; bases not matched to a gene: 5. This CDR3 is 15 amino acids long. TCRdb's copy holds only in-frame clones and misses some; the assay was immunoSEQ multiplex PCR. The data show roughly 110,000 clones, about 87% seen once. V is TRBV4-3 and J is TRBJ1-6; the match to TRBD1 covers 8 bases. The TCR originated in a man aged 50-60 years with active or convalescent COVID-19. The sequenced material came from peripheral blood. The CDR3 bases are TGCGCCAGCAGCCGATGGACAGGGCTTAATTCACCCCTCCACTTT. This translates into CASSRWTGLNSPLHF.